This T cell receptor gamma chain was sequenced in a study of intestinal T cells in coeliac disease (dated by TCRdb to about 2020). In terms of the full investigation: In the TRG cohort, the mean age of coeliac patients was about 16 years compared with approximately 57 years for controls, so the coeliac patients were much younger than the controls. The TCR-delta (TRD) cohort comprised duodenal biopsies from some eleven coeliac disease patients and some eleven non-coeliac controls. Duodenal biopsies from roughly 35 coeliac disease patients and fewer than 25 non-coeliac controls were included in a second, larger TCR-gamma (TRG) cohort.

Per the germline V gene, EGSTGY is the CDR1 and YDSYTSSV is the CDR2. Compared with germline, V lacks 2 bases and J lacks 7 bases; bases without a gene match: 5. The CDR3 sequence holds 12 residues, the cysteine and phenylalanine included. Only CDR3 DNA remains: 36 bases, in frame from the first base. The investigation overall reported the following: It was not possible to tell repeated CDR3 amino acid sequences apart from PCR duplicates. Clustering based on TRG put most of the roughly 54 biopsies (roughly 94%) in the right class, and the reported leave-one-out accuracy was around 90%. FFPE-derived DNA was found to be relatively degraded, and loss of a proportion of TCR sequences in each sample was likely caused by this degradation. A significant age difference was observed between coeliac and control groups, although significant classification was not yielded by an age-split analysis. All 20 or so biopsies in training were correctly classified by TRD kmer-based clustering, and a leave-one-out accuracy of over 75% was reported.

The method behind the library was multiplex PCR. The data were produced on an Ion Torrent PGM. TRG repertoires were amplified from 200 ng of biopsy DNA with the LymphoTrack kit, in which Illumina adapters are carried by the primers. TRG amplicons were purified using AMPure XP beads, were quantified on a 2100 Bioanalyzer, and were pooled equimolarly. Sequencing of TRG libraries was performed on an Ion PGM instrument. From the authors' description of their analysis: FastX discarded any read in which over 10% of nucleotides had a quality score below the third quartile for that patient. Reads were aligned with IMGT/HighV-QUEST to assign V, D and J genes, identify CDR3 regions and assess functionality. After the sequences were translated into amino acids, every sequence predicted to be non-functional was thrown out. CDR3s were split into kmers with and without positional annotation, PCA was performed on kmer frequencies, and samples were clustered using all 1023 combinations of PCs 1-10. Leave-one-out cross-validation was used to validate the classification, with parameters re-optimised on the remaining samples in each round. Using the vegan R package, Shannon diversity was calculated from repeated random subsamples whose size matched the lowest read count. Identical DNA sequences were merged into single rows after TCRdb reprocessed the public reads with CATT. The V and J calls were not made by the authors but by TCRdb's processing. The sample yields some 500 gamma-chain clones; roughly half were counted once. Around 50% of the sample is in the top ten clones.

Remarks on this clone: It has no known antigen specificity. Qualities for individual bases were not recorded, and no much larger clone is one base off.

Genomic DNA was extracted with the QIAamp DNA FFPE tissue kit from ten 5-um FFPE scrolls per case. To test whether coeliac disease can be classified from the TCR repertoire, the study used fully anonymised formalin-fixed paraffin-embedded duodenal biopsies that were not needed for diagnosis. The controls had upper endoscopy for reflux, dyspepsia or gastritis, and there was no clinical or histological suspicion of coeliac disease in any of the controls. The specimen was a duodenal biopsy. Recombination linked TRGV4 to TRGJ1 or TRGJ2. This receptor was obtained from a human donor who served as a control with a normal duodenal biopsy, not a healthy volunteer. In nucleotides, the sequence is TGTGCCACCTGGGATGTAAGCTATAAGAAACTCTTT. Its protein product is CATWDVSYKKLF.